These 9 T cell receptor beta chains were sequenced from one sample in a study of blood T cell repertoires in COVID-19. Some clones are missing from TCRdb's copy, which holds only in-frame ones; the method was immunoSEQ multiplex PCR. This sample has fewer than 200,000 clones, with about nine tenths found just once. Specimen: peripheral blood. The receptors here all came from a woman between 50 and 59 years old with acute or convalescent COVID-19.

This chain uses TRBV5-5 with TRBJ2-7, with a tentative D call TRBD1 (6 bases). Germline V CDR1 and CDR2: SGHKS, YYEKEE (reference sequence). Trimming removed 5 bases at V and 5 bases at J, with 11 bases between. The CDR3 totals 12 residues. CDR3 sequence: CASRMGANEQYF. CDR3 DNA sequence: TGTGCCAGCAGGATGGGGGCAAACGAGCAGTACTTC.

As for this clone: Additional DNA sequences in this sample encode the identical CDR3. The J gene is TRBJ1-2, the V gene TRBV12-3 or TRBV12-4, with 9 bases identical to TRBD1. After removal of 5 bases from V and 4 bases from J, the junction contained 2 bases not matched to a gene. There are 13 residues in the CDR3. The CDR3 loop is CASSQGQGYGYTF. For the CDR3, the DNA is TGTGCCAGCAGTCAGGGACAGGGCTATGGCTACACCTTC.

The table lists this clone with a few counts. J is TRBJ2-1 and V is TRBV9; D gene uncertain. V lost 4 bases to trimming and J lost 5 bases, with 10 bases between them. This CDR3 region has 13 residues. From germline, CDR1 is SGDLS and CDR2 YYNGEE. In DNA, the CDR3 is TGTGCCAGCAGCAACAACGCAAACAATGAGCAGTTCTTC. Amino acid sequence: CASSNNANNEQFF.

V and J are TRBV11-3 and TRBJ1-4; 8 bases line up with TRBD1. Germline lookup yields CDR1 SGHNT and CDR2 YENEEA. Trimming removed 7 bases from V and 8 bases from J; junction bases left unmatched: 9. This CDR3 is built from 14 residues. CDR3 sequence: CASTLSGGDEKLFF. The DNA of the CDR3 is TGTGCCAGCACCTTGTCAGGGGGCGACGAAAAACTGTTTTTT.

The rearrangement joins TRBV9 to TRBJ2-3; 9 bases agree with TRBD2. This CDR3 has 20 residues. After removal of 3 bases from V and 1 base from J, the junction contained 18 bases not matched to a gene. CDR1 is SGDLS and CDR2 is YYNGEE in the germline V gene. The CDR3 sequence is CASSAPWRRGGRVGTDTQYF. In nucleotides, the CDR3 is TGTGCCAGCAGCGCCCCCTGGCGGCGGGGGGGCCGAGTTGGCACAGATACGCAGTATTTT.

This clone was observed a handful of times. The chain links TRBV6-2 or TRBV6-3 to TRBJ1-1; perhaps TRBD1 as D (5 bases). This CDR3 has 14 residues. Trimming removed 2 bases at V and 1 base at J, with 8 bases between. The V gene's germline CDR1 is MNHEY and CDR2 SVGEGT. The CDR3 region is CASSYRQGNTEAFF. CDR3 coding DNA: TGTGCCAGCAGTTACAGGCAGGGGAACACTGAAGCTTTCTTT.

The CDR3 sequence: CATSSPIGVDTQYF. Written as DNA, the CDR3 is TGTGCCACCAGCAGCCCAATCGGGGTAGATACGCAGTATTTT. The chain couples TRBV15 to TRBJ2-3; tentative D call: TRBD2 (5 bases). The CDR3 runs 14 residues. Trimming shortened V by 3 bases and J by 5 bases, and 12 bases separated the two germline ends. CDR1 is LNHNV and CDR2 is YYDKDF in the germline V gene (reference sequence).

V is TRBV28 and J is TRBJ2-5, with 10 nucleotides matching TRBD2. CDR3 length: 16 amino acids. V lost 3 bases to trimming and J lost 1 base; unmatched junction nucleotides: 5. CDR1 MDHEN and CDR2 SYDVKM come from the germline V gene. CDR3 sequence: CASSFNSGGFQETQYF. The CDR3 DNA sequence: TGTGCCAGCAGTTTTAATAGCGGGGGGTTCCAAGAGACCCAGTACTTC.

The rearrangement links TRBV10-3 to TRBJ1-1; D unresolved. CDR1 is ENHRY, CDR2 SYGVKD, per germline. V lost 2 bases to trimming and J lost 6 bases, with 13 bases between them. This CDR3 comprises 14 residues. The CDR3 bases are TGTGCCATCAGTGAGACAGCGAGGGAAGCTGAAGCTTTCTTT. Protein sequence: CAISETAREAEAFF.